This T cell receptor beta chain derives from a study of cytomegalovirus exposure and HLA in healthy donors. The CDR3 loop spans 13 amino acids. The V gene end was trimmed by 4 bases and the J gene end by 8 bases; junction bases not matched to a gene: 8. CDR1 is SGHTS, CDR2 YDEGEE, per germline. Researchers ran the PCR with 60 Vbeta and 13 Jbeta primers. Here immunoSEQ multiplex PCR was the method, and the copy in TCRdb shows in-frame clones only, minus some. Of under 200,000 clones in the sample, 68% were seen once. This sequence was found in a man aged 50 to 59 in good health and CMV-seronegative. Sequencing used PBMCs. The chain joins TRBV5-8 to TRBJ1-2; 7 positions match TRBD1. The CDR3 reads CASSLGTVVGYTF. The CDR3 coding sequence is TGTGCCAGCAGCCTTGGGACAGTAGTGGGCTACACCTTC.